A selection of T cell receptor beta chains follows, all from one sample in a study of cytomegalovirus exposure and HLA in healthy donors. Generated by immunoSEQ multiplex PCR, the TCRdb table keeps only in-frame clones and is missing some. The sample includes 190,000 or so clones, approximately 80% of them seen just once. The sequencing input was PBMCs. These receptors all stem from a woman aged 25 to 39 in good health and CMV-seropositive. Both conserved end residues are part of each CDR3. Fields, in order: J gene, V gene, CDR3 length, CDR3 protein.

TRBJ1-1	TRBV18	11	CASSPTGEAFF
TRBJ1-4	TRBV2	15	CASSKLQGSQEKLFF
TRBJ2-2	TRBV28	13	CASRATGSGELFF
TRBJ1-1	TRBV30	12	CAWSRTPDEAFF
TRBJ1-4	TRBV7-9	17	CASEDFEGLGTNEKLFF
TRBJ2-1	TRBV28	14	CASQGASGDNEQFF
TRBJ1-2	TRBV28	13	CASSLLGEGGYTF
TRBJ1-2	TRBV9	19	CASSANRYSNRGSDYGYTF
TRBJ2-1	TRBV19	19	CASSSSGAGGKLLYNEQFF
TRBJ1-1	TRBV28	14	CASSSGGKNTEAFF
TRBJ2-5	TRBV28	16	CASRPNGQGGAETQYF
TRBJ1-1	TRBV6-5	14	CASSSFELNTEAFF
TRBJ1-2	TRBV7-2	17	CASSLAPSRQGFYGYTF
TRBJ2-7	TRBV9	16	CASSVNPGSSRHEQYF
TRBJ2-3	TRBV7-9	15	CASKFSGQGTDTQYF
TRBJ2-2	TRBV27	15	CASSLAGAHTGELFF
TRBJ2-2	TRBV5-1	17	CASSPGLAGANTGELFF
TRBJ2-7	TRBV29-1	11	CSGASGYEQYF
TRBJ2-7	TRBV20-1	11	CSARDTREQYF
TRBJ1-2	TRBV6-6	15	CASSYAGTGGDGYTF
TRBJ2-3	TRBV7-3	14	CASSLMGGGDTQYF
TRBJ2-1	TRBV27	17	CASTTPGLAGVSNEQFF
TRBJ2-7	TRBV5-1	13	CASSFQGSNEQYF
TRBJ2-1	TRBV9	15	CASSVAEAGGREQFF
TRBJ2-7	TRBV2	13	CASSGGGTYEQYF
TRBJ1-5	TRBV27	20	CASMRYSATTGTGVLQPQHF
TRBJ1-2	TRBV7-9	12	CASSGAGWGYTF
TRBJ2-7	TRBV11-2	15	CASSFLSEIPREQYF
TRBJ2-3	TRBV7-9	13	CASSLESSDTQYF
TRBJ2-4	TRBV2	13	CASSEEGRNIQYF
TRBJ1-2	TRBV11-2	13	CASSDTGGGGYTF
TRBJ1-3	TRBV18	14	CASSGQASGNTIYF
TRBJ1-2	TRBV6-1	12	CATSQRDYGYTF
TRBJ1-2	TRBV2	13	CASSVLQAYGYTF
TRBJ2-7	TRBV27	14	CASSSLRGYHEQYF
TRBJ2-5	TRBV29-1	13	CSVAEWPGETQYF
TRBJ2-7	TRBV9	15	CASSASGQGPYEQYF
TRBJ1-1	TRBV7-6	13	CASSSRPDTEAFF
TRBJ1-4	TRBV27	16	CASPRRGAHGNEKLFF
TRBJ2-1	TRBV6-5	12	CASHDGVGEQFF
TRBJ2-2	TRBV7-3	18	CASSPNGLAETNTGELFF
TRBJ2-2	TRBV29-1	15	CSVVLGATNTGELFF
TRBJ2-1	TRBV6-1	11	CASSEGQGWFF